These 15 T cell receptor beta chains originate from one sample sequenced in a study of cytomegalovirus exposure and HLA in healthy donors. 13 Jbeta primers and 60 Vbeta primers were used for the PCR. Assay: immunoSEQ multiplex PCR; the TCRdb copy retains only in-frame clones and omits some. The repertoire has hundreds of thousands of clones, roughly four fifths of them found once; the top ten carry more than 0.45%. Material for sequencing was PBMCs. These receptors were obtained from a woman in her thirties or forties in good health and CMV-seronegative.

The chain joins TRBV10-2 to TRBJ2-7, with 7 nucleotides matching TRBD2. The CDR3 extends over 16 amino acids. Germline values: CDR1 WSHSY, CDR2 SAAADI. The ends lost 7 bases at V and 0 bases at J; junction bases unmatched: 12. The CDR3 reads CASTKWEGTASYEQYF. The CDR3 DNA reads TGCGCCAGCACCAAATGGGAGGGGACGGCCTCCTACGAGCAGTACTTC.

V and J are TRBV19 and TRBJ2-3; a weak D match, TRBD2 (5 bases). From germline, CDR1 is LNHDA and CDR2 SQIVND (reference sequence). This CDR3 region has 15 residues. V was shortened by 3 bases and J by 0 bases, with 10 bases between the two germline ends. Written as DNA, the CDR3 is TGTGCCAGTAGTATCGCGGGCCTAAGCACAGATACGCAGTATTTT. Protein product: CASSIAGLSTDTQYF.

The CDR3 region is CASSVEGQGVHEQYF. The DNA of the CDR3 is TGTGCCAGCAGCGTAGAGGGACAGGGGGTCCACGAGCAGTACTTC. The rearrangement links TRBV9 to TRBJ2-7, with 11 bases lining up with TRBD1. In germline, CDR1 is SGDLS, CDR2 YYNGEE. There are 15 residues in the CDR3. Trimming took 0 bases from V and 5 from J; bases not matched to a gene: 4.

V is TRBV5-1 and J is TRBJ2-3, with a possible D match to TRBD1 (6 bases). The germline CDR1 and CDR2 sequences are SGHRS and YFSETQ. The CDR3 covers 16 residues. Trimming stripped 7 bases from V and 5 bases from J, with 23 bases between. The CDR3 nucleotides are TGCGCCAGCCAAGCTGAACCGGGATCCAGGGGAGATACGCAGTATTTT. This codes for CASQAEPGSRGDTQYF.

This clone was seen more than once but under ten times. The genes are TRBV5-1 and TRBJ2-5; TRBD2 matches at 10 bases. The end of the DNA fits TRBJ2-7 better, so the J call may be wrong. The CDR3 spans 15 residues. Germline V lookup: CDR1 SGHRS, CDR2 YFSETQ. CDR3 sequence: CASSSDSGGPYEQYF. CDR3 in DNA: TGCGCCAGCAGCAGCGATAGCGGGGGGCCCTACGAGCAGTACTTC.

The chain has TRBV7-2 and TRBJ1-1; no firm D call. CDR3 length equals 13 residues. Germline V gene sequence: CDR1 SGHTA, CDR2 FQGNSA. V was shortened by 5 bases and J by 1 base, with 8 bases between the two germline ends. This chain's CDR3 is CASSPPGNTEAFF. DNA of the CDR3: TGTGCCAGCAGCCCCCCCGGGAACACTGAAGCTTTCTTT.

The chain couples TRBV7-2 to TRBJ2-4; the match to TRBD2 covers 7 bases. The CDR3 extends over 13 amino acids. Looked up from germline, CDR1 is SGHTA and CDR2 is FQGNSA. After removal of 5 bases from V and 8 bases from J, the junction contained 6 bases not matched to a gene. The CDR3 is CASSPPGGDIQYF. CDR3 nucleotides: TGTGCCAGCAGCCCTCCGGGGGGAGACATTCAGTACTTC. Using reference TRBV7-2 and TRBJ2-4 for the parts outside the CDR3, the full variable domain is GAGVSQSPSNKVTEKGKDVELRCDPISGHTALYWYRQSLGQGLEFLIYFQGNSAPDKSGLPSDRFSAERTGGSVSTLTIQRTQQEDSAVYLCASSPPGGDIQYFGAGTRLSVL.

The rearrangement uses TRBV5-8 and TRBJ2-2; 7 positions agree with TRBD1. V was clipped by 4 bases and J by 3 bases; unmatched bases: 18. The CDR3 is made up of 19 amino acids. Germline loops: CDR1 SGHTS, CDR2 YDEGEE. The CDR3 DNA follows: TGTGCCAGCAGCCAAAATCCTGGGACAGTTATAGATTACACCGGGGAGCTGTTTTTT. Translating gives CASSQNPGTVIDYTGELFF.

The chain links TRBV7-9 to TRBJ1-1; 9 bases match TRBD1. The germline CDR1 and CDR2 sequences are SEHNR and FQNEAQ (reference sequence). V lost 5 bases, J lost 1 base, and 5 bases stayed unmatched. CDR3 length: 15 residues. The CDR3 protein is CASSLGTGPNTEAFF. The CDR3 DNA sequence: TGTGCCAGCAGCCTAGGGACAGGGCCGAACACTGAAGCTTTCTTT.

The chain recombines TRBV7-9 with TRBJ1-4, with 9 nucleotides matching TRBD1. The germline V gene has CDR1 SEHNR and CDR2 FQNEAQ (reference sequence). The CDR3 contains 15 residues. V lost 5 bases, J lost 13 bases, and 14 bases stayed unmatched. The CDR3 loop reads CASSAIQGAPNGLFF. DNA of the CDR3: TGTGCCAGCAGCGCGATACAGGGGGCCCCAAACGGACTGTTTTTT.

The table lists this clone with a few counts. The gene calls are TRBV11-2 and TRBJ2-5; 7 bases map to TRBD1. The CDR3 runs to 13 residues. Losses at the gene ends were 7 bases for V and 5 bases for J; bases not matched to a gene: 7. The germline V gene encodes CDR1 SGHAT and CDR2 FQNNGV. The CDR3 is CASNGQQGETQYF. In DNA form, the CDR3 reads TGTGCCAGCAACGGCCAACAGGGGGAGACCCAGTACTTC.

V is TRBV4-2 and J is TRBJ1-6; 8 bases map to TRBD1. J lost 7 bases, V lost 4 bases, and 12 bases had no gene match. The CDR3 is made up of 17 amino acids. Germline CDR1 LGHNA, CDR2 YNFKEQ. The CDR3 DNA reads as TGTGCCAGCAGCCGATACGGACAGGGAGCGAAAAATTCACCCCTCCACTTT. As protein: CASSRYGQGAKNSPLHF.

The chain joins TRBV2 to TRBJ1-2; 8 nucleotides agree with TRBD1. V gave up 3 bases and J gave up 5 bases; unmatched junction bases: 14. The CDR3 length is 17 residues. Germline assignment: CDR1 SNHLY and CDR2 FYNNEI. The CDR3 here is CASSDSRDRTLPYGYTF. CDR3 nucleotides: TGTGCCAGCAGTGACTCCAGGGACAGGACCCTACCGTATGGCTACACCTTC.

The rearrangement links TRBV4-3 to TRBJ2-1; D might be TRBD2 (5 bases). The CDR3 covers 16 residues. V shed 1 base and J shed 1 base, with 11 bases lying between them. Germline CDR1 is LGHNA and CDR2 is YSLEER. Written as DNA, the CDR3 is TGCGCCAGCAGCCAAGCGACGGGGAATTCCTACAATGAGCAGTTCTTC. This codes for CASSQATGNSYNEQFF.

Turning to this clone: Sequence at one end of the junction differs from germline and may be a read error. The same CDR3 can be traced to other DNA sequences in this sample. The chain employs TRBV7-7 and TRBJ2-3; maybe TRBD2 (5 bases). The CDR3 spans 13 residues. Germline assignment: CDR1 SSHAT and CDR2 FNYEAQ (reference sequence). The CDR3 DNA is TGTGCTAGCAGCTTCGGCGAGGGAGATACGCAGTATTTT. The encoded protein is CASSFGEGDTQYF. Supplemented by reference TRBV7-7 and TRBJ2-3, the full variable domain reads GAGVSQSPRYKVTKRGQDVTLRCDPISSHATLYWYQQALGQGPEFLTYFNYEAQPDKSGLPSDRFSAERPEGSISTLTIQRTEQRDSAMYRCASSFGEGDTQYFGPGTRLTVL.